This entry features one T cell receptor beta chain sequence. Its antigen has not been determined. Nothing much larger sits one base from this clone, and base qualities are not available. The collaborating institutions used their own protocols to collect whole blood in K2EDTA tubes. For TCRbeta analysis, collaborators shipped samples in one of three forms: frozen whole blood, isolated PBMCs, or DNA extracted from either of those sample types. This entry comes from a study of blood T cell repertoires in COVID-19 (TCRdb year 2020). As for the study more broadly: Samples from collaborators originated in the United States, Italy and Spain and spanned both the acute and convalescent phases of COVID-19. Subjects who had been exposed to COVID-19, were actively infected with it, or had recovered from it provided the deeply sampled blood TCRbeta repertoires that made up the dataset. The samples were drawn from the first 160 participants of the ongoing ImmuneRACE study and from more than 1,000 subjects provided by 6 global collaborators. Where available, HLA class I and class II types were taken from metadata supplied by the sample provider and were not determined by assay-based typing. A freely available public database, intended as a resource for researchers studying the immune response to SARS-CoV-2, is where the repertoires were released. Nearly every sample came with metadata listing a de-identified subject ID, COVID-19 status, age in years and sex. The material from the prospective study consisted of cDNA or gDNA derived from T cells, B-cell-depleted T cells, or PBMCs. Here is what the overall study found, with its caveats: How much clinical and demographic metadata was included differed by source and by participant, and the metadata was provided uncurated.

Via the germline V gene, CDR1 is KGHSH and CDR2 LQKENI. Including cysteine and phenylalanine, the CDR3 has 18 amino acids. The CDR3 DNA has 54 bases and is translated from base 1. V loses 2 bases, J loses 0 bases, and the germline ends lie 17 bases apart. TCRbeta CDR3 regions were amplified from genomic DNA using the immunoSEQ Assay, a bias-controlled multiplex PCR. Concerning the study's data processing: Nucleated cell counts per sample were estimated from amplification of reference gene primers within the assay. To quantify the absolute abundance of each unique TCRbeta CDR3 rearrangement, sequence reads were collapsed and filtered. Productive Simpson clonality was computed per sample as the square root of Simpson's diversity index over productive rearrangements. TCRdb obtained this table from immuneACCESS and retained in-frame rearrangements with V and J assigned. These tables miss some clones; where compared with another copy, unresolved V genes account for less than half of the shortfall, and the remainder is unexplained. V, J and clone size are taken as reported in that table, and D and trimming were inferred from the DNA itself. The sample table contains approximately 97,000 clones; only one count was recorded for 85% of them. The ten largest clonotypes hold 38% of the sample.

This clonotype was sampled from an elderly man with acute or convalescent COVID-19. Sample: peripheral blood. The V gene is TRBV18 and the J gene is TRBJ2-4; the D gene is perhaps TRBD1, on 5 matching bases. The CDR3 has the sequence CASSPVLDRSLAKNIQYF. The nucleotides read TGTGCCAGCTCACCAGTCCTAGACAGAAGTTTAGCCAAAAACATTCAGTACTTC.